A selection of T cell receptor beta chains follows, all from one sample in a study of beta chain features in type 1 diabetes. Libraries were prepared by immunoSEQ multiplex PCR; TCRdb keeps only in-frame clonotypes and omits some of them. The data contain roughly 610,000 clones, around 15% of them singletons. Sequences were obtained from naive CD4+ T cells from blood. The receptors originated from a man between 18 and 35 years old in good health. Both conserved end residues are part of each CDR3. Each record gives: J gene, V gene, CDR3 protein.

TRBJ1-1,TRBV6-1,CASSPGRGTEAFF
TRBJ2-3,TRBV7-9,CASSLVRTDHTDTQYF
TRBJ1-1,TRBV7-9,CASSLQTEAFF
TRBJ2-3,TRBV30,CAWSPLRGRTDTQYF
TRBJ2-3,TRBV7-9,CASSPGRLLRESTDTQYF
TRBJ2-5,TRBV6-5,CASSSRGRETQYF
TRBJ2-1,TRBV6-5,CASSFRGLYGEQFF
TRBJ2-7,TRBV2,CASSTDYSSYEQYF
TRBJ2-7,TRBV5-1,CASSLDSEQYF
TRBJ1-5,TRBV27,CASSLRGGGNQPQHF
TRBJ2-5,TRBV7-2,CASSLMQGEETQYF
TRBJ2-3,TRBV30,CAWSIAGGPDTQYF
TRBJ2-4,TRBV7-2,CASSLPHRGTKNIQYF
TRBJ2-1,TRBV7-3,CASSSGSGRRNEQFF
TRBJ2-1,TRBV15,CATSRPPIEQFF
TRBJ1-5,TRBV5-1,CASSLDSGSDQPQHF
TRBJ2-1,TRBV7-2,CASSLTGEGYNEQFF
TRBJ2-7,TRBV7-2,CASSTSGGVYEQYF
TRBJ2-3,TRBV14,CASSPSPMQYF
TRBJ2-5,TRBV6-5,CASSRLAGVVETQYF
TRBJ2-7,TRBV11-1,CASSWTPNGAYEQYF
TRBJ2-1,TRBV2,CASSEKGAPYNEQFF
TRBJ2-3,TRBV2,CASRGLAGGTDTQYF
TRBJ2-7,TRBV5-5,CASSFPGMTYEQYF
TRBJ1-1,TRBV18,CASSPTGQSEAFF
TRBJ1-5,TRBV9,CASSPTKYNQPQHF
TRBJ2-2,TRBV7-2,CASSFHPTGELFF
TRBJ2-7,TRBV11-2,CASSSYRGPSYEQYF